The clone carrying this T cell receptor (beta chain) was observed a few times. The sample comes from a study of early T cells in non-severe SARS-CoV-2 infection. TCRdb re-analysed the 5' RACE reads in MiXCR, keeping a single row per CDR3 protein. Among about 83,000 distinct CDR3 sequences listed, 10% to 15% were seen once. V lost 2 bases and J 6 bases, leaving 7 bases between the germline ends. This CDR3 is built from 12 residues. Germline V gene sequence: CDR1 DFQATT, CDR2 SNEGSKA (reference sequence). The TCR comes from an adult who was a healthcare worker with PCR-confirmed SARS-CoV-2 infection or an uninfected control (not recorded which). Sequencing was done on a sample of whole blood. The J gene is TRBJ1-4, the V gene TRBV20-1, with D uncertain. The CDR3 bases are TGCAGTGCTAGACGGTGGGATGAAAAACTGTTTTTT. Amino acids: CSARRWDEKLFF.